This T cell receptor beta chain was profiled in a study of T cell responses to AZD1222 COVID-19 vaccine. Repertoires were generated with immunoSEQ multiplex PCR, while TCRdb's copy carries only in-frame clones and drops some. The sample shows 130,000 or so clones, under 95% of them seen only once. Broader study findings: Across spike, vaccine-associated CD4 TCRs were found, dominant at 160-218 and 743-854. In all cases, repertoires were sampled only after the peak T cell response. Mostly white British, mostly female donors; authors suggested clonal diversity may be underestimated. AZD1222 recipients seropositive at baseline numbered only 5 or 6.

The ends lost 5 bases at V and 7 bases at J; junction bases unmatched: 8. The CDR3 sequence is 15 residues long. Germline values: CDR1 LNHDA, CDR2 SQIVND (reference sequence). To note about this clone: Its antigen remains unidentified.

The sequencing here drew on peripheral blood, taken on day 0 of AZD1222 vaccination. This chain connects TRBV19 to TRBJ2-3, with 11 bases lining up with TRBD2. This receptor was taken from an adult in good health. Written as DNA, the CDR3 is TGTGCCAGTAGTCATACTAGCGGGGGAGGAAATACGCAGTATTTT. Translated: CASSHTSGGGNTQYF.